The 20 T cell receptor beta chains reported below all come from one sample, sequenced in a study of spatial heterogeneity in lung cancer. Study-wide points: Expanded alpha and beta TCR counts within tumors tracked tumor mutation counts.

The time point denotes: sample taken at primary tumor resection. Their antigen targets remain unknown. TCRdb independently ran MiXCR on the 5' RACE reads; one entry per CDR3 protein. This table has about 10,000 distinct CDR3 sequences, roughly 51% appearing once. Sequences were derived from lung tumor tissue, sampled at surgery. These receptors were obtained from a female donor with early-stage non-small cell lung cancer.

This clonotype rates as medium-sized. The library was designed around alpha chains, so this beta chain is a stray read whose abundance carries little weight. This sequence joins TRBV20-1 and TRBJ2-7, with TRBD1 as a possible D gene (6 bases). Germline V gene data show CDR1 as DFQATT and CDR2 as SNEGSKA (reference sequence). The CDR3 totals 12 residues. V shed 7 bases and J shed 1 base, with 11 bases lying between them. The CDR3 nucleotides are TGCAGTGTCGACAGGTTATCCTACGAGCAGTACTTC. Translated: CSVDRLSYEQYF.

With regard to this clonotype: Found in a library prepared for alpha chains, this beta chain is an off-target read, and its abundance has little meaning. The CDR3 protein is CSVEVVGTDTQYF. CDR3 bases: TGCAGCGTTGAAGTGGTAGGGACAGATACGCAGTATTTT. This chain uses TRBV29-1 with TRBJ2-3; D is undetermined. The germline V gene has CDR1 SQVTM and CDR2 ANQGSEA. CDR3 length: 13 amino acids. V lost 1 base, J lost 3 bases, and 8 bases lay in between.

Only a few counts were recorded for this clonotype. The size of this beta chain means little, since it is a stray read in a library made for alpha chains. The chain couples TRBV20-1 to TRBJ2-1; 8 bases line up with TRBD2. There are 15 residues in the CDR3. CDR1 DFQATT and CDR2 SNEGSKA come from the germline V gene (reference sequence). Trimming removed 6 bases from V and 0 bases from J; junction bases left unmatched: 7. The CDR3 protein is CSASRRGASYNEQFF. In DNA form, the CDR3 reads TGCAGTGCCAGCCGGCGGGGGGCCTCCTACAATGAGCAGTTCTTC.

Concerning this clonotype: As an off-target read in a library built for alpha chains, this beta chain has a frequency of little significance. The chain uses TRBV7-9 and TRBJ2-1; TRBD1 might be the D (5 bases). The germline V gene has CDR1 SEHNR and CDR2 FQNEAQ (reference sequence). The CDR3 totals 17 residues. The V end lost 3 bases, the J end lost 1 base, and 16 bases lay between the germline ends. DNA for the CDR3: TGTGCCAGCAGCTTCCCCAGGGAATCGGTATCCTACAATGAGCAGTTCTTC. This translates into CASSFPRESVSYNEQFF.

Notes on this clonotype: Since the library was made to target alpha chains, this beta chain is a stray read and its abundance is not meaningful. The chain combines TRBV28 with TRBJ1-5; D is unclear. Trimming pared 4 bases from V and 7 bases from J, leaving 5 bases between. CDR3 length: 11 amino acids. Germline assignment: CDR1 MDHEN and CDR2 SYDVKM. This CDR3 reads CASSSLQPQHF. CDR3 coding DNA: TGTGCCAGCAGTTCCTTGCAGCCCCAGCATTTT.

A note on this clonotype: This beta chain represents an off-target read in a library built for alpha chains; its size is of limited meaning. The chain links TRBV2 to TRBJ2-3; D is unresolved. Trimming took 7 bases from V and 0 from J, leaving 8 bases between them. This CDR3 is 13 amino acids long. Germline CDR1 SNHLY, CDR2 FYNNEI. CDR3 coding DNA: TGTGCCAGCAATACAGAGAGCACAGATACGCAGTATTTT. Protein: CASNTESTDTQYF.

Comments on this clonotype: Since it is a stray read in a library aimed at alpha chains, this beta chain has a size that is not meaningful. Here the CDR3 DNA reads TGTGCCAGCAGCTTAGAGATAGCGGGGGCCAACGTCCTGACTTTC. This sequence encodes CASSLEIAGANVLTF. The chain joins TRBV7-9 to TRBJ2-6, with a possible D match to TRBD2 (5 bases). CDR3 length: 15 amino acids. CDR1 and CDR2 (germline): SEHNR, FQNEAQ (reference sequence). Trimming pared 1 base from V and 4 bases from J, leaving 8 bases between. Variable domain in full (rest from reference TRBV7-9 and TRBJ2-6): DTGVSQNPRHKITKRGQNVTFRCDPISEHNRLYWYRQTLGQGPEFLTYFQNEAQLEKSRLLSDRFSAERPKGSFSTLEIQRTEQGDSAMYLCASSLEIAGANVLTFGAGSRLTVL.

With regard to this clonotype: One junction end disagrees with the germline gene, perhaps due to a read error. This beta chain turned up in a library designed for alpha chains; as an off-target read, its abundance says little. The rearrangement uses TRBV7-9 and TRBJ1-4; D gene ambiguous. In germline, CDR1 is SEHNR, CDR2 FQNEAQ (reference sequence). The CDR3 has 14 residues. CDR3 in amino acids: CASSLAATNEKLFF. The CDR3 nucleotides are TGTGCCAGCAGCCTAGCTGCAACTAATGAAAAACTGTTTTTT.

Concerning this clonotype: The junction departs from the called germline gene at one end, perhaps through a read error. Little can be read into the size of this beta chain, an off-target read in a library designed for alpha chains. The chain has TRBV7-7 and TRBJ2-3, with D tentatively TRBD1 (5 bases). CDR1 SSHAT and CDR2 FNYEAQ come from the germline V gene (reference sequence). This CDR3 is built from 16 residues. The CDR3: CASSLRIGASTDTQYF. The DNA of the CDR3 is TGTGCTAGCAGCTTAAGGATTGGGGCAAGCACAGATACGCAGTATTTT.

In the case of this clonotype: This beta chain turned up in a library designed for alpha chains; as an off-target read, its abundance says little. The rearrangement uses TRBV11-1 and TRBJ2-2; TRBD2 might be the D (6 bases). Trimming left V 3 bases short and J 1 base short, with 9 bases between. There are 15 residues in the CDR3. CDR1 is SGHAT, CDR2 FQDESV, per germline (reference sequence). DNA for the CDR3: TGTGCCAGCAGCTTTGCGGGGAGGAACACCGGGGAGCTGTTTTTT. This translates into CASSFAGRNTGELFF.

This clonotype was detected a few times. This beta chain came through as a stray read in a library set up for alpha chains, and its size says little. This chain links TRBV20-1 with TRBJ2-7, with D perhaps matching TRBD1 or TRBD2 (5 bases each). The CDR3 sequence is 17 residues long. Germline V lookup: CDR1 DFQATT, CDR2 SNEGSKA (reference sequence). V was cut by 0 bases and J by 3 bases, with 21 bases left in between. The CDR3 nucleotides are TGCAGTGCTAGAGATAATGGACAATTCGGCGGGCGCTACGAGCAGTACTTC. Translated, it gives CSARDNGQFGGRYEQYF.

Points on this clonotype: Found in a library prepared for alpha chains, this beta chain is an off-target read, and its abundance has little meaning. V and J are TRBV7-8 and TRBJ2-7, with D maybe TRBD2 (5 bases). The CDR3 loop spans 17 amino acids. The germline V and J ends were trimmed by 2 bases and 3 bases, with 20 bases remaining between them. Per the germline V gene, CDR1 is SGHVS and CDR2 is FQNEAQ. The CDR3 here is CASSLNRWVGRRYEQYF. The CDR3 DNA sequence: TGTGCCAGCAGCTTAAATCGATGGGTAGGGAGACGCTACGAGCAGTACTTC.

This clonotype turned up a few times. In a library made to pick up alpha chains, this beta chain is a stray read with a size that means little. This chain links TRBV19 with TRBJ1-1; the D is unclear. There are 13 residues in the CDR3. CDR1 and CDR2 from the germline V gene are LNHDA and SQIVND (reference sequence). V dropped 4 bases and J dropped 1 base, with 7 bases sitting between them. In DNA form, the CDR3 reads TGTGCCAGTAGTACCCGGACGAACACTGAAGCTTTCTTT. Its translation: CASSTRTNTEAFF.

The table lists this clonotype with a few counts. This beta chain is a stray read from a library made for alpha chains; its abundance is not meaningful. The chain carries TRBV29-1 and TRBJ1-5; the match to TRBD1 covers 7 bases. The V segment lost 6 bases and the J segment 5 bases; nucleotides outside the gene matches: 7. The germline V gene encodes CDR1 SQVTM and CDR2 ANQGSEA. CDR3 length equals 13 residues. Written as DNA, the CDR3 is TGCAGCGTGAGAGACAGGGCCGATCAGCCCCAGCATTTT. Its protein product is CSVRDRADQPQHF.

Note on this clonotype: This beta chain is a stray read from a library made for alpha chains; its abundance is not meaningful. J is TRBJ2-7 and V is TRBV5-1, with no clear D. The CDR3 spans 13 residues. The germline V gene encodes CDR1 SGHRS and CDR2 YFSETQ. V lost 5 bases and J lost 9, with 18 bases in between. The DNA for the CDR3 is TGCGCCAGCAGACCGCAACCCCTTTATGGGCAGTACTTC. It encodes CASRPQPLYGQYF.

With regard to this clonotype: The library was built for alpha chains, so this beta chain is an off-target read and its size means little. The rearrangement joins TRBV6-5 to TRBJ2-5; 9 positions match TRBD1. This CDR3 has 17 residues. CDR1 and CDR2 from the germline V gene are MNHEY and SVGAGI. V trimming: 6 bases; J trimming: 5 bases; junction bases outside the gene matches: 16. DNA for the CDR3: TGTGCCAGCAGCAAGGGCCGGGACAGGGTTGGAGGGGAGACCCAGTACTTC. Amino acid sequence: CASSKGRDRVGGETQYF.

This clonotype was counted only a few times. Within a library made for alpha chains, this beta chain is off target, and its count is uninformative. The chain couples TRBV9 to TRBJ1-1; a weak D match, TRBD1 (6 bases). The CDR3 spans 12 residues. Germline CDR1 SGDLS, CDR2 YYNGEE. Trimming took 0 bases from V and 9 from J, leaving 9 bases between them. The CDR3 DNA follows: TGTGCCAGCAGCGTAGAGAGGGGGAAAGCTTTCTTT. Its protein product is CASSVERGKAFF.

This clonotype was detected a few times. Since it is a stray read in a library aimed at alpha chains, this beta chain has a size that is not meaningful. The DNA of the CDR3 is TGTGCCAGCAGCCCAACAGGGGTTGCTAATGAAAAACTGTTTTTT. Translated, it gives CASSPTGVANEKLFF. This chain uses TRBV5-5 with TRBJ1-4, with 7 bases matching TRBD1. Trimming removed 4 bases from V and 3 bases from J; junction bases left unmatched: 6. The germline gives CDR1 SGHKS, CDR2 YYEKEE (reference sequence). The CDR3 loop spans 15 amino acids.

Remarks on this clonotype: This beta chain is a stray sequence in a library constructed for alpha chains; its clone size is not meaningful. The chain combines TRBV3-1 with TRBJ2-5, with D maybe TRBD1 (5 bases). Germline V gene sequence: CDR1 LGHDT, CDR2 YNNKEL (reference sequence). The CDR3 covers 16 residues. V lost 0 bases to trimming and J lost 5 bases, with 16 bases between them. The DNA for the CDR3 is TGTGCCAGCAGCCAAGAGGGGCCTCAGCCCCGGGAGACCCAGTACTTC. It is translated as CASSQEGPQPRETQYF.

Remarks on this clonotype: Because the library targeted alpha chains, this beta chain is an off-target read whose size means little. This chain uses TRBV20-1 with TRBJ1-5, with a weak D call TRBD1 (6 bases). This CDR3 contains 15 residues. V was cut by 4 bases and J by 4 bases, with 17 bases left in between. Germline V gene lookup returns CDR1 DFQATT and CDR2 SNEGSKA (reference sequence). CDR3 amino acids: CSATPPRGANQPQHF. The DNA of the CDR3 is TGCAGTGCTACCCCTCCAAGGGGGGCTAATCAGCCCCAGCATTTT.